The rows below give T cell receptor beta chains drawn from one sample of a study of blood T cell repertoires in COVID-19. Data came from immunoSEQ multiplex PCR; TCRdb stores just in-frame clones and leaves some out. The sample lists about 95,000 clones; 75% to 85% were seen once. Sequenced material: peripheral blood. These receptors all come from a man older than 75 with COVID-19, enrolled during active disease. CDR3s include the opening cysteine and the closing phenylalanine or tryptophan. A D gene is named only where the DNA matches it firmly. Clone size is stated in some rows and not others, as once, few, many or a class when expanded.

abundance	v_gene	len	d_gene	j_gene	CDR3aa	CDR3nt
few	TRBV28	15	TRBD1	TRBJ1-2	CASRGTGGSNYGYTF	TGTGCCAGCAGAGGGACAGGGGGCAGTAACTATGGCTACACCTTC
few	TRBV29-1	16	NA	TRBJ2-5	CSVSLAQSFLGETQYF	TGCAGCGTTTCCCTAGCCCAGAGTTTCCTGGGTGAGACCCAGTACTTC
NA	TRBV18	14	NA	TRBJ1-2	CASSPDRGGNGYTF	TGTGCCAGCTCACCGGACAGAGGAGGAAATGGCTACACCTTC
NA	TRBV7-2	17	NA	TRBJ1-3	CASSLFGGVRAGNTIYF	TGTGCCAGCAGCTTATTTGGCGGTGTCAGGGCTGGAAACACCATATATTTT
NA	TRBV5-1	15	TRBD2	TRBJ2-2	CASSRSGVGTGELFF	TGCGCCAGCAGCCGTAGCGGGGTTGGGACCGGGGAGCTGTTTTTT
NA	TRBV6-5	14	TRBD1	TRBJ1-6	CAAAGQGFGSPLHF	TGTGCCGCTGCGGGACAGGGGTTTGGTTCACCCCTCCACTTT
NA	TRBV5-4	15	TRBD1	TRBJ1-6	CASSGSRGANSPLHF	TGTGCCAGCAGCGGAAGCAGGGGGGCTAATTCACCCCTCCACTTT
NA	TRBV4-1	15	NA	TRBJ1-3	CASSQDLLSGNTIYF	TGCGCCAGCAGCCAAGACCTTCTCTCTGGAAACACCATATATTTT
NA	TRBV20-1	16	NA	TRBJ2-1	CSASDHGRGTNNEQFF	TGCAGTGCTAGTGATCACGGGCGGGGCACCAACAATGAGCAGTTCTTC
NA	TRBV7-9	15	TRBD1	TRBJ1-5	CASSLGGAGNQPQHF	TGTGCCAGCAGCCTAGGGGGCGCCGGCAATCAGCCCCAGCATTTT
NA	TRBV7-8	17	NA	TRBJ2-1	CASSLNTDTQIRYEQFF	TGTGCCAGCAGCTTAAATACAGATACCCAAATTAGGTATGAGCAGTTCTTC
NA	TRBV24-1	20	TRBD1	TRBJ2-3	CATSDPNEQGANTHTDTQYF	TGTGCCACCAGTGATCCAAACGAACAGGGGGCCAACACACACACAGATACGCAGTATTTT
NA	TRBV7-9	16	NA	TRBJ2-2	CASSLARSRDTGELFF	TGTGCCAGCAGCTTAGCGCGAAGCAGGGACACCGGGGAGCTGTTTTTT
NA	TRBV5-4	13	NA	TRBJ1-1	CASSSLKTGGAFF	TGTGCCAGCAGCTCATTAAAGACAGGTGGGGCTTTCTTT
once	TRBV9	15	TRBD1	TRBJ2-5	CASSVGTGGQETQYF	TGTGCCAGCAGCGTAGGGACAGGGGGACAAGAGACCCAGTACTTC
NA	TRBV7-9	14	TRBD1	TRBJ1-1	CASSPAGGNTEAFF	TGTGCCAGCAGTCCCGCAGGGGGAAACACTGAAGCTTTCTTT
NA	TRBV14	14	TRBD1	TRBJ1-2	CASSQAGTGYGYTF	TGTGCCAGCAGCCAGGCCGGGACAGGGTATGGCTACACCTTC
NA	TRBV25-1	14	NA	TRBJ2-2	CASSPQANTGELFF	TGTGCCAGCAGCCCACAGGCGAACACCGGGGAGCTGTTTTTT
NA	TRBV27	15	NA	TRBJ1-5	CASSLKGSSNQPQHF	TGTGCCAGCAGTTTAAAGGGGTCTAGCAATCAGCCCCAGCATTTT
few	TRBV20-1	11	NA	TRBJ2-1	CSASKIEEQFF	TGCAGTGCTAGTAAAATAGAAGAGCAGTTCTTC
NA	TRBV7-2	14	NA	TRBJ2-1	CASSLALGANEQFF	TGTGCCAGCAGCTTAGCTCTGGGGGCGAATGAGCAGTTCTTC
NA	TRBV20-1	15	TRBD1	TRBJ2-1	CSASKTGGFYNEQFF	TGCAGTGCTAGTAAGACAGGGGGCTTCTACAATGAGCAGTTCTTC
NA	TRBV5-1	14	NA	TRBJ2-7	CASSLGQRNYEQYF	TGCGCCAGCAGCTTGGGACAGCGCAACTACGAGCAGTACTTC
NA	TRBV10-3	14	NA	TRBJ2-3	CATTGLGRSDTQYF	TGTGCCACCACGGGACTGGGAAGGTCAGATACGCAGTATTTT
NA	TRBV5-1	14	TRBD2	TRBJ2-5	CASSFAGAVETQYF	TGCGCCAGCAGCTTTGCGGGAGCGGTGGAGACCCAGTACTTC
once	TRBV9	16	NA	TRBJ1-2	CASSVEGPTGSSGYTF	TGTGCCAGCAGCGTCGAGGGCCCTACAGGGTCGAGTGGCTACACCTTC
NA	TRBV12-3/TRBV12-4	13	NA	TRBJ1-2	CASSATGFFGYTF	TGTGCCAGCAGTGCCACAGGGTTTTTTGGCTACACCTTC
NA	TRBV15	15	TRBD1	TRBJ2-1	CATSRDRRTGNEQFF	TGTGCCACCAGCAGAGATCGAAGGACAGGGAATGAGCAGTTCTTC
NA	TRBV4-1	17	TRBD2	TRBJ2-1	CASSRRLAGVAYNEQFF	TGCGCCAGCAGCCGACGACTAGCGGGAGTCGCCTACAATGAGCAGTTCTTC
NA	TRBV3-1/TRBV3-2	14	TRBD1	TRBJ1-2	CASSHGDRGDGYTF	TGTGCCAGCAGCCATGGAGACAGGGGGGATGGCTACACCTTC
NA	TRBV4-2	16	NA	TRBJ2-7	CASSHRKTSSSYEQYF	TGTGCCAGCAGCCATCGAAAGACTTCTAGCTCCTACGAGCAGTACTTC
NA	TRBV19	14	TRBD1	TRBJ1-1	CASSMGQGNTETFF	TGTGCCAGTAGTATGGGACAGGGGAACACTGAAACTTTCTTT
NA	TRBV9	14	TRBD2	TRBJ2-1	CASSVTGTSNEQFF	TGTGCCAGCAGCGTGACCGGGACTAGCAATGAGCAGTTCTTC
NA	TRBV7-7	15	NA	TRBJ2-2	CASSPGRGNTGELFF	TGTGCTAGCAGCCCCGGACGGGGAAACACCGGGGAGCTGTTTTTT
NA	TRBV10-2	14	TRBD1	TRBJ1-1	CASSPPGGSASAFF	TGCGCCAGCAGCCCGCCAGGGGGCTCCGCGAGCGCTTTCTTT
NA	TRBV10-3	13	NA	TRBJ1-1	CAISEGGTVEAFF	TGTGCCATCAGTGAGGGAGGGACCGTTGAAGCTTTCTTT
once	TRBV3-1/TRBV3-2	14	NA	TRBJ1-1	CASSQDRDTGGAFF	TGTGCCAGCAGCCAAGATAGAGACACCGGGGGAGCTTTCTTT
NA	TRBV5-4	15	NA	TRBJ1-4	CASSLSPGDNEKLFF	TGTGCCAGCAGCTTGTCCCCAGGGGATAATGAAAAACTGTTTTTT
NA	TRBV27	13	TRBD2	TRBJ2-1	CASRLAGGSEQFF	TGTGCCAGCAGACTAGCGGGAGGGAGTGAGCAGTTCTTC
once	TRBV12-3/TRBV12-4	13	NA	TRBJ2-7	CASTTRRGNEQYF	TGTGCCAGCACTACCCGGCGGGGTAACGAGCAGTACTTC
NA	TRBV7-2	13	NA	TRBJ2-3	CASSLGGKDTQYF	TGTGCCAGCAGCTTAGGAGGTAAAGATACGCAGTATTTT
NA	TRBV6-2/TRBV6-3	12	NA	TRBJ2-1	CASSYGHNEQFF	TGTGCCAGCAGTTACGGGCACAATGAGCAGTTCTTC
NA	TRBV5-1	14	TRBD1	TRBJ1-5	CASSLGQGDQPQHF	TGCGCCAGCAGCTTGGGGCAGGGGGATCAGCCCCAGCATTTT
NA	TRBV5-5	12	NA	TRBJ2-3	CASSLVLDTQYF	TGTGCCAGCAGCTTGGTTCTGGATACGCAGTATTTT
NA	TRBV20-1	11	TRBD1	TRBJ1-1	CSAEGAAEAFF	TGCAGTGCTGAGGGGGCGGCTGAAGCTTTCTTT
NA	TRBV7-2	13	TRBD1	TRBJ2-7	CASSLTGGYEQYF	TGTGCCAGCAGCTTGACAGGGGGGTACGAGCAGTACTTC
NA	TRBV14	15	TRBD1	TRBJ1-2	CASSPHGQGNYGYTF	TGTGCCAGCAGCCCTCACGGACAGGGTAACTATGGCTACACCTTC
NA	TRBV12-3/TRBV12-4	13	NA	TRBJ1-6	CASSLAADSPLHF	TGTGCCAGCAGTTTAGCCGCGGATTCACCCCTCCACTTT
NA	TRBV6-5	15	NA	TRBJ1-4	CASSIGQRFRQKLFF	TGTGCCAGCAGTATTGGACAGCGGTTCCGTCAAAAACTGTTTTTT
NA	TRBV6-2/TRBV6-3	15	TRBD2	TRBJ2-7	CASSSPGTSRYEQYF	TGTGCCAGCAGTTCGCCCGGGACTAGCCGTTACGAGCAGTACTTC
NA	TRBV11-2	15	NA	TRBJ2-6	CASSIYRAGANVLTF	TGTGCCAGCAGCATCTACAGGGCTGGGGCCAACGTCCTGACTTTC
NA	TRBV7-9	14	NA	TRBJ1-2	CASSSDSLLYGYTF	TGTGCCAGCAGCTCCGACAGCCTCCTCTATGGCTACACCTTC
NA	TRBV4-3	14	TRBD1	TRBJ1-2	CASSQTGANYGYTF	TGCGCCAGCAGCCAAACAGGGGCTAACTATGGCTACACCTTC
NA	TRBV19	17	NA	TRBJ1-4	CASSIPGDASNNEKLFF	TGTGCCAGTAGTATCCCAGGGGACGCGTCGAATAATGAAAAACTGTTTTTT
NA	TRBV18	15	TRBD1	TRBJ2-4	CASSPFNRGRNIQYF	TGTGCCAGCTCACCTTTTAACAGGGGGAGAAACATTCAGTACTTC
NA	TRBV5-1	17	NA	TRBJ2-1	CASSPHSGLVSYNEQFF	TGCGCCAGCAGCCCTCACAGCGGGCTAGTCTCCTACAATGAGCAGTTCTTC
NA	TRBV2	14	NA	TRBJ1-3	CASSEEYSGNTIYF	TGTGCCAGCAGTGAGGAGTACTCTGGAAACACCATATATTTT